Sequencing of this T cell receptor (beta chain) was carried out in a study of beta chain features in type 1 diabetes. Points from the study as a whole: Compared to healthy donors, patients appeared to have naive, central memory and Treg TCRB repertoires that were more alike. In all four CD4+ subsets, TCRB CDR3 length was significantly, moderately reduced in type 1 diabetes. HLA influence on TCRB rearrangement stayed unresolved here.

Sorting gave populations that all exceeded 95% purity. As regards this clone: Its antigen is undetermined.

cDNA synthesis used the whole RNA isolate, giving expressed TCRB sequences. Produced via immunoSEQ multiplex PCR; TCRdb's table is partial and in-frame only. The data contain just over 450,000 clones, 30% of them singletons. Trimming shortened V by 7 bases and J by 4 bases, and 22 bases separated the two germline ends. The V gene's germline CDR1 is MGHDK and CDR2 SYGVNS. The length of the CDR3 is 17 residues. The TCR comes from a man in his late teens or twenties in good health. The chain uses TRBV25-1 and TRBJ2-2, with D perhaps matching TRBD1 (5 bases). Sample: naive CD4+ T cells from blood. CDR3 region: CASTYSGATDFTGELFF. The CDR3 bases are TGTGCCAGCACGTACTCTGGGGCGACCGACTTCACCGGGGAGCTGTTTTTT.